These T cell receptor beta chains were read from a single sample in a study of T cell repertoires in cytomegalovirus infection. Using its own MiXCR run on the reads, TCRdb lists one record per CDR3 protein. The data show around 350,000 distinct CDR3 sequences, roughly 18% seen once. The sequenced sample was PBMCs. The origin of the receptors is a human donor in good health (CMV status not recorded). Some clones in this sample may be carry-over from other donors' samples. CDR3s include the opening cysteine and the closing phenylalanine or tryptophan. D genes are given only for firm matches. Clone size, where shown, is once, few, many, or a class for clones that have expanded.

V: TRBV29-1
size: few
D: TRBD2
J: TRBJ2-5
length: 14
DNA: TGCAGCGCAAGCAAACTAGCGGGAGGGGAGACCCAGTACTTC
CDR3: CSASKLAGGETQYF

V: TRBV7-9
size: many
D: -
J: TRBJ1-1
length: 13
DNA: TGTGCCAGCAGCTTGTTGACAACTACTGAAGCTTTCTTT
CDR3: CASSLLTTTEAFF

V: TRBV28
size: -
D: TRBD1
J: TRBJ2-7
length: 13
DNA: TGTGCCAGCAAGACAGGGATCGAGTACGAGCAGTACTTC
CDR3: CASKTGIEYEQYF

V: TRBV10-3
size: -
D: TRBD1
J: TRBJ1-2
length: 14
DNA: TGTGCCATCAACCTGGACAGGGCCACCTATGGCTACATCTTC
CDR3: CAINLDRATYGYIF

V: TRBV20-1
size: few
D: -
J: TRBJ2-3
length: 13
DNA: TGCAGTGCCCGGACGCCCGCCACAGATACGCAGTATTTT
CDR3: CSARTPATDTQYF

V: TRBV12-3/TRBV12-4
size: many
D: -
J: TRBJ2-3
length: 15
DNA: TGTGCCAGCAGCCCCGGGACACTCCTCACAGATACGCAGTATTTT
CDR3: CASSPGTLLTDTQYF

V: TRBV20-1
size: -
D: -
J: TRBJ1-5
length: 14
DNA: TGCAGTGCTAGCGCAGGGACTAGCAATCAGCCCCAGCATTTT
CDR3: CSASAGTSNQPQHF

V: TRBV7-2
size: many
D: TRBD2
J: TRBJ2-1
length: 13
DNA: TGTGCCAGCAGCAGACTAGCGCCGGATGAGCAGTTCTTC
CDR3: CASSRLAPDEQFF

V: TRBV27
size: many
D: TRBD1
J: TRBJ1-2
length: 17
DNA: TGTGCCAGCAGTTCTTGGGGACAGGGGGTAACTAACTATGGCTACACCTTC
CDR3: CASSSWGQGVTNYGYTF

V: TRBV2
size: -
D: -
J: TRBJ2-1
length: 12
DNA: TGTGCCAGCAGGGTAGCTGGGTATGAGCAGTTCTTC
CDR3: CASRVAGYEQFF

V: TRBV5-1
size: -
D: -
J: TRBJ1-4
length: 13
DNA: TGCGCCAGCAGCACGAACCGGGACCAAAAACTGTTTTTT
CDR3: CASSTNRDQKLFF

V: TRBV29-1
size: few
D: -
J: TRBJ2-2
length: 13
DNA: TGCAGTATAAAATTCGCGAACACCGGGGAGCTGTTTTTT
CDR3: CSIKFANTGELFF

V: TRBV6-2/TRBV6-3
size: -
D: -
J: TRBJ1-5
length: 17
DNA: TGTGCCAGCAGTTATTCCATCGGGGGGGCGCGGGGCCTCCCCCAGCATTTT
CDR3: CASSYSIGGARGLPQHF

V: TRBV12-3/TRBV12-4
size: -
D: -
J: TRBJ1-1
length: 13
DNA: TGTGCCAGCAGTTTATTGGACAACACTGAAGCTTTCTTT
CDR3: CASSLLDNTEAFF

V: TRBV27
size: -
D: -
J: TRBJ1-6
length: 13
DNA: TGTGCCAGCAGTTTAAGCGTTATGGCACCCCTCCACTTT
CDR3: CASSLSVMAPLHF